Only one count was recorded for the clone carrying this T cell receptor beta chain. This sample was included in a study of blood T cell repertoires in COVID-19. At the level of the study: T cells, B-cell-depleted T cells, or PBMCs provided the cDNA or gDNA that served as material.

The authors' processing: From reference gene primer amplification, estimates of nucleated cell counts were derived. Using immunoSEQ multiplex PCR, the repertoire was profiled, and TCRdb retains in-frame clones only, with some absent. The V and J calls and the clone size are those of that table, but D and trimming were determined from the DNA. The sample comprises 55,000 to 70,000 clones, roughly 90% of which are singletons, and approximately 6% rests with the top ten. Losses at the gene ends were 3 bases for V and 4 bases for J; bases not matched to a gene: 1. CDR1 and CDR2 from the germline V gene are LNHDA and SQIVND (reference sequence). This CDR3 is built from 13 residues.

Sample: peripheral blood. This sequence was found in a human donor in a cohort sampled during active COVID-19. This sequence joins TRBV19 and TRBJ1-2; 8 bases agree with TRBD1. The CDR3 sequence is CASSIGQGYGYTF. CDR3 sequence (DNA): TGTGCCAGTAGTATCGGACAGGGCTATGGCTACACCTTC.